These T cell receptor beta chains were read from a single sample in a study of blood T cells in healthy people across ages. Using its own MiXCR run on the 5' RACE reads, TCRdb lists one record per CDR3 protein. The repertoire consists of 1.5 million to 2 million distinct CDR3 sequences, with over 25% occurring once and the leading ten covering roughly 8%. The sample was blood. These receptors came from a woman aged 30 to 39 in good health. Each CDR3 is given with its conserved first and last residue. Each record gives: clone size, V gene, J gene, CDR3 length, D gene, CDR3 protein, CDR3 DNA. D genes are given only for firm matches. Part of the rows lack a size; the others show once, few, many or a class for expanded clones.

size: many
V: TRBV10-3
J: TRBJ1-2
length: 12
D: TRBD1
CDR3: CAISAEGAGYTF
DNA: TGTGCCATCAGTGCTGAGGGGGCCGGCTACACCTTC

size: -
V: TRBV19
J: TRBJ1-2
length: 13
D: -
CDR3: CSSSMTENYGYTF
DNA: TGTTCCAGTAGTATGACAGAGAACTATGGCTACACCTTC

size: -
V: TRBV9
J: TRBJ2-5
length: 15
D: TRBD1
CDR3: CASSYGTGSQETQYF
DNA: TGTGCCAGCAGCTACGGGACAGGGTCTCAAGAGACCCAGTACTTC

size: many
V: TRBV6-2/TRBV6-3
J: TRBJ2-7
length: 12
D: -
CDR3: CASSYTRYEQYF
DNA: TGTGCCAGCAGTTACACACGTTACGAGCAGTACTTC

size: few
V: TRBV20-1
J: TRBJ2-1
length: 17
D: -
CDR3: CSARDPRRGSTYNEQFF
DNA: TGCAGTGCTAGAGATCCGAGGAGGGGTAGCACCTACAATGAGCAGTTCTTC

size: -
V: TRBV27
J: TRBJ2-3
length: 15
D: -
CDR3: CASSFGGPRADTQYF
DNA: TGTGCCAGCAGTTTTGGGGGGCCGAGGGCAGATACGCAGTATTTT

size: -
V: TRBV5-1
J: TRBJ1-4
length: 14
D: TRBD1
CDR3: CASSEGTASEKLFF
DNA: TGCGCCAGCAGTGAGGGGACAGCCAGTGAAAAACTGTTTTTT

size: many
V: TRBV4-1
J: TRBJ2-7
length: 17
D: -
CDR3: CASSGSSVGHNSYEQYF
DNA: TGCGCCAGCAGCGGTAGTTCAGTAGGACACAACTCCTACGAGCAGTACTTC

size: few
V: TRBV5-1
J: TRBJ2-3
length: 14
D: TRBD1
CDR3: CASSTGQGPDTQYF
DNA: TGCGCCAGCAGCACGGGACAGGGGCCAGATACGCAGTATTTT

size: many
V: TRBV12-3/TRBV12-4
J: TRBJ1-2
length: 13
D: -
CDR3: CASSLNGHYGYTF
DNA: TGTGCCAGCAGTTTGAACGGACACTATGGCTACACCTTC

size: -
V: TRBV20-1
J: TRBJ2-1
length: 16
D: TRBD2
CDR3: CSARDSGGISYNEQFF
DNA: TGCAGTGCTAGAGATAGCGGGGGGATCTCCTACAATGAGCAGTTCTTC

size: many
V: TRBV7-9
J: TRBJ2-1
length: 15
D: -
CDR3: CASSLRVSTYNEQFF
DNA: TGTGCCAGCAGCCTGCGGGTCTCCACCTACAATGAGCAGTTCTTC

size: once
V: TRBV19
J: TRBJ2-1
length: 15
D: -
CDR3: CACSIVGGETNEQFF
DNA: TGTGCCTGTAGTATAGTTGGGGGTGAGACCAATGAGCAGTTCTTC

size: -
V: TRBV20-1
J: TRBJ2-7
length: 12
D: -
CDR3: CSASSQEHEQYF
DNA: TGCAGTGCTAGCTCGCAGGAGCACGAGCAGTACTTC

size: many
V: TRBV5-5
J: TRBJ2-3
length: 13
D: -
CDR3: CASSHNPGDTQYF
DNA: TGTGCCAGCAGCCACAACCCCGGAGATACGCAGTATTTT

size: -
V: TRBV7-2
J: TRBJ2-1
length: 13
D: -
CDR3: CAGSIAVYNEQFF
DNA: TGTGCCGGCTCGATAGCGGTTTACAATGAGCAGTTCTTC

size: -
V: TRBV24-1
J: TRBJ2-1
length: 13
D: -
CDR3: CATSAPYNNEQFF
DNA: TGTGCCACCAGTGCCCCATACAACAATGAGCAGTTCTTC

size: -
V: TRBV20-1
J: TRBJ2-3
length: 15
D: TRBD2
CDR3: CSAGRLAGDTDTQYF
DNA: TGCAGTGCTGGACGACTAGCGGGAGACACAGATACGCAGTATTTT

size: few
V: TRBV7-8
J: TRBJ2-5
length: 17
D: TRBD2
CDR3: CASSLTTGTSGAETQYF
DNA: TGTGCCAGCAGCTTAACCACCGGGACTAGCGGGGCAGAGACCCAGTACTTC

size: -
V: TRBV28
J: TRBJ2-5
length: 15
D: -
CDR3: CASSRGGGPQETQYF
DNA: TGTGCCAGCAGCCGGGGTGGGGGACCCCAAGAGACCCAGTACTTC

size: few
V: TRBV7-9
J: TRBJ1-5
length: 15
D: TRBD1
CDR3: CASSSFRDSTEPQHF
DNA: TGTGCCAGCAGCTCCTTCCGGGACAGCACTGAGCCCCAGCATTTT

size: -
V: TRBV12-3/TRBV12-4
J: TRBJ2-3
length: 11
D: -
CDR3: CASTRSDTQYF
DNA: TGTGCCAGCACCCGATCAGATACGCAGTATTTT

size: -
V: TRBV20-1
J: TRBJ2-5
length: 16
D: -
CDR3: CSAVPRRTLLQETQYF
DNA: TGCAGTGCCGTACCCCGGAGGACCCTCCTTCAAGAGACCCAGTACTTC

size: few
V: TRBV6-2/TRBV6-3
J: TRBJ1-5
length: 13
D: -
CDR3: CASSSRRTQPQHF
DNA: TGTGCCAGCAGTTCCCGGAGGACTCAGCCCCAGCATTTT

size: few
V: TRBV29-1
J: TRBJ1-4
length: 13
D: -
CDR3: CSVEEKYNEKLFF
DNA: TGCAGCGTTGAAGAAAAGTATAATGAAAAACTGTTTTTT

size: few
V: TRBV9
J: TRBJ1-6
length: 13
D: -
CDR3: CASTEGGNSPLHF
DNA: TGTGCCAGCACGGAGGGAGGGAATTCACCCCTCCACTTT

size: many
V: TRBV6-4
J: TRBJ2-1
length: 13
D: TRBD2
CDR3: CASSGTSRDEQFF
DNA: TGTGCCAGCAGTGGGACTAGCAGGGATGAGCAGTTCTTC

size: -
V: TRBV7-8
J: TRBJ2-7
length: 17
D: -
CDR3: CASSSRAPQGSTYEQYF
DNA: TGTGCCAGCAGTTCCCGAGCTCCGCAGGGGTCTACCTACGAGCAGTACTTC

size: -
V: TRBV10-3
J: TRBJ2-1
length: 11
D: -
CDR3: CAIGIKETQFF
DNA: TGTGCCATCGGGATTAAAGAGACCCAGTTCTTC

size: -
V: TRBV20-1
J: TRBJ2-7
length: 14
D: -
CDR3: CSARDQESSYEQYF
DNA: TGCAGTGCTAGAGACCAGGAGAGCTCCTACGAGCAGTACTTC

size: -
V: TRBV11-2
J: TRBJ2-3
length: 15
D: -
CDR3: CASSLDHKRTDTQYF
DNA: TGTGCCAGCAGCTTAGATCACAAGAGAACAGATACGCAGTATTTT

size: -
V: TRBV2
J: TRBJ2-3
length: 14
D: TRBD1
CDR3: CASRGQGGTDTQYF
DNA: TGTGCCAGCAGAGGACAGGGGGGCACAGATACGCAGTATTTT

size: -
V: TRBV27
J: TRBJ2-7
length: 15
D: TRBD2
CDR3: CASSLTSGRSNEQYF
DNA: TGTGCCAGCAGTTTGACTAGCGGGAGGTCAAACGAGCAGTACTTC

size: -
V: TRBV13
J: TRBJ2-5
length: 14
D: TRBD2
CDR3: CASSLRGGTETQYF
DNA: TGTGCCAGCAGCCTGCGGGGGGGGACGGAGACCCAGTACTTC

size: -
V: TRBV10-3
J: TRBJ2-5
length: 14
D: -
CDR3: CAISRGARGETQYF
DNA: TGTGCCATCTCGAGGGGGGCGAGAGGAGAGACCCAGTACTTC

size: few
V: TRBV7-2
J: TRBJ2-1
length: 13
D: -
CDR3: CASSLTESTEQFF
DNA: TGTGCCAGCAGCTTAACCGAAAGTACTGAGCAGTTCTTC

size: few
V: TRBV9
J: TRBJ2-2
length: 15
D: -
CDR3: CASSVGVGGAGELFF
DNA: TGTGCCAGCAGCGTAGGGGTCGGAGGGGCCGGGGAGCTGTTTTTT

size: many
V: TRBV6-1
J: TRBJ2-6
length: 17
D: TRBD1
CDR3: CASRPTGGRSGANVLTF
DNA: TGTGCCAGCAGGCCGACAGGGGGTCGCTCTGGGGCCAACGTCCTGACTTTC

size: few
V: TRBV29-1
J: TRBJ1-5
length: 16
D: -
CDR3: CSVEGAGTLSNQPQHF
DNA: TGCAGCGTTGAAGGAGCAGGGACCTTGAGCAATCAGCCCCAGCATTTT

size: -
V: TRBV5-5
J: TRBJ2-1
length: 14
D: TRBD2
CDR3: CASSPGLAGGEQLF
DNA: TGTGCCAGCAGCCCGGGACTAGCGGGGGGTGAGCAGTTATTC

size: few
V: TRBV7-2
J: TRBJ1-1
length: 16
D: -
CDR3: CASSLGVVGVNTEAFF
DNA: TGTGCCAGCAGCTTAGGGGTCGTAGGGGTGAACACTGAAGCTTTCTTT

size: -
V: TRBV7-9
J: TRBJ2-1
length: 13
D: TRBD2
CDR3: CATPAGGYNEQFF
DNA: TGTGCCACCCCAGCGGGGGGATACAATGAGCAGTTCTTC

size: -
V: TRBV5-4
J: TRBJ2-3
length: 17
D: TRBD2
CDR3: CASSSYTSGISGDTQYF
DNA: TGTGCCAGCAGCTCGTATACTAGCGGGATCTCTGGAGATACGCAGTATTTT

size: few
V: TRBV7-9
J: TRBJ1-2
length: 15
D: -
CDR3: CASSFTWEGNYGYTF
DNA: TGTGCCAGCAGCTTCACTTGGGAGGGAAACTATGGCTACACCTTC

size: -
V: TRBV6-2/TRBV6-3
J: TRBJ2-3
length: 14
D: -
CDR3: CASSDSSAGDTQYF
DNA: TGTGCCAGCAGTGACTCTTCGGCGGGAGATACGCAGTATTTT

size: few
V: TRBV7-2
J: TRBJ1-2
length: 13
D: -
CDR3: CASSLASIYGYTF
DNA: TGTGCCAGCAGCTTAGCCAGTATATATGGCTACACCTTC

size: -
V: TRBV6-1
J: TRBJ2-4
length: 16
D: TRBD2
CDR3: CASSEAMTSGTNIQYF
DNA: TGTGCCAGCAGTGAAGCCATGACTAGCGGGACAAACATTCAGTACTTC

size: -
V: TRBV19
J: TRBJ2-6
length: 18
D: -
CDR3: CASSILPGKMTGANVLTF
DNA: TGTGCCAGTAGTATACTTCCAGGGAAGATGACTGGGGCCAACGTCCTGACTTTC

size: many
V: TRBV7-6
J: TRBJ2-1
length: 14
D: TRBD2
CDR3: CASSSSGGAVEQFF
DNA: TGTGCCAGCAGCTCTAGCGGGGGGGCTGTTGAGCAGTTCTTC

size: few
V: TRBV7-2
J: TRBJ1-5
length: 16
D: -
CDR3: CASSPVDRASNQPQHF
DNA: TGTGCCAGCAGCCCAGTGGATAGAGCTTCCAATCAGCCCCAGCATTTT

size: few
V: TRBV12-3/TRBV12-4
J: TRBJ2-7
length: 13
D: -
CDR3: CASSFRRESEQYF
DNA: TGTGCCAGCAGTTTTAGGAGGGAGAGCGAGCAGTACTTC

size: few
V: TRBV7-6
J: TRBJ2-3
length: 17
D: TRBD2
CDR3: CASSPSLSSGRTDTQYF
DNA: TGTGCCAGCAGCCCAAGCCTTTCTAGCGGCCGCACAGATACGCAGTATTTT

size: many
V: TRBV27
J: TRBJ1-2
length: 13
D: -
CDR3: CASSSDWGYGYTF
DNA: TGTGCCAGCAGTTCGGACTGGGGCTATGGCTACACCTTC

size: -
V: TRBV6-5
J: TRBJ2-5
length: 15
D: -
CDR3: CASSYSVSGQETQYF
DNA: TGTGCCAGCAGTTACTCGGTGAGCGGCCAAGAGACCCAGTACTTC

size: -
V: TRBV10-2
J: TRBJ1-5
length: 15
D: -
CDR3: CASSVGRDSNQPQHF
DNA: TGCGCCAGCAGTGTTGGTAGGGATAGCAATCAGCCCCAGCATTTT

size: few
V: TRBV12-3/TRBV12-4
J: TRBJ2-3
length: 15
D: -
CDR3: CASSLWAGRTDTQYF
DNA: TGTGCCAGCAGTTTATGGGCGGGGCGCACAGATACGCAGTATTTT

size: few
V: TRBV12-3/TRBV12-4
J: TRBJ1-5
length: 14
D: -
CDR3: CATSRGNFNQPQHF
DNA: TGTGCCACCAGTCGGGGGAACTTCAATCAGCCCCAGCATTTT

size: -
V: TRBV20-1
J: TRBJ2-5
length: 15
D: -
CDR3: CSARGNRDQQETQYF
DNA: TGCAGTGCTAGGGGTAACCGGGACCAACAAGAGACCCAGTACTTC

size: -
V: TRBV6-6
J: TRBJ2-7
length: 17
D: TRBD2
CDR3: CASSNPLAGGPGETPYF
DNA: TGTGCCAGCAGTAACCCCCTAGCGGGGGGGCCTGGGGAGACCCCGTACTTC